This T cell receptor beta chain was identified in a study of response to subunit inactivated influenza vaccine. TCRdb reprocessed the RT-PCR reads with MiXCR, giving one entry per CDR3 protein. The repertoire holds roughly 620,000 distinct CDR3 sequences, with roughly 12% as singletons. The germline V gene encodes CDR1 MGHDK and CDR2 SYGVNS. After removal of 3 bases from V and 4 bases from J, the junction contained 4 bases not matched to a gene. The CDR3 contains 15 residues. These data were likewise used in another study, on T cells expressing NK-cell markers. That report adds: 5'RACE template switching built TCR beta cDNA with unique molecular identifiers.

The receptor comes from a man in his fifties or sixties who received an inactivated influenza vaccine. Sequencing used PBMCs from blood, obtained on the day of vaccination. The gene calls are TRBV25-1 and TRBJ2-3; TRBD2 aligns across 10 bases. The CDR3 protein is CASSEWTSGPDTQYF. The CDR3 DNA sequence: TGTGCCAGCAGTGAGTGGACTAGCGGCCCAGATACGCAGTATTTT.